Listed here are 9 T cell receptor beta chains from one sample, sequenced in a study of cytomegalovirus exposure and HLA in healthy donors. In the PCR, 60 Vbeta and 13 Jbeta primers were used. Sequencing used immunoSEQ multiplex PCR; TCRdb keeps in-frame clones, though not all of them. Across about 67,000 clones, the top ten clones capture under 7% of the sample. Sequencing was done on a sample of PBMCs. Every receptor here comes from a man aged 25 to 40 in good health and CMV-seropositive.

V is TRBV5-6 and J is TRBJ2-3; D not certain. The CDR3 consists of 12 residues. V was cut by 4 bases and J by 6 bases, with 9 bases left in between. CDR1 is SGHDT, CDR2 YYEEEE, per germline. This chain's CDR3 is CASSQARDTQYF. Written as DNA, the CDR3 is TGTGCCAGCAGCCAGGCCCGGGATACGCAGTATTTT.

V and J are TRBV4-1 and TRBJ2-7; 7 nucleotides agree with TRBD1. Germline assignment: CDR1 MGHRA and CDR2 YSYEKL. The trim removed 1 base at V and 4 bases at J, leaving 10 bases unmatched. The CDR3 consists of 16 residues. This CDR3 reads CASSQGPSDRSYEQYF. DNA for the CDR3: TGCGCCAGCAGCCAAGGACCGTCGGACAGGTCGTACGAGCAGTACTTC.

CDR3 protein: CASSEKGRVAFF. Written as DNA, the CDR3 is TGTGCCAGCAGTGAAAAGGGCAGGGTGGCGTTCTTC. The V call is TRBV6-1, the J call TRBJ2-1, with D possibly being TRBD1 (5 bases). The CDR3 sequence is 12 residues long. V was pared by 2 bases and J by 15 bases, with 14 bases between. Germline V gene lookup returns CDR1 MNHNS and CDR2 SASEGT.

The genes are TRBV10-3 and TRBJ2-7; 7 bases agree with TRBD1. CDR1 is ENHRY, CDR2 SYGVKD, per germline. V lost 3 bases to trimming and J lost 2 bases; unmatched junction nucleotides: 7. The CDR3 is 15 residues long. The CDR3 loop reads CAISEEDRSAYEQYF. The CDR3 DNA is TGTGCCATCAGTGAAGAGGACAGGAGCGCCTACGAGCAGTACTTC.

V usage is TRBV19 and J usage is TRBJ1-1; no firm D call. Germline V lookup: CDR1 LNHDA, CDR2 SQIVND (reference sequence). Trimming removed 0 bases from V and 0 bases from J, with 14 bases in between. There are 17 residues in the CDR3. The CDR3, as DNA: TGTGCCAGTAGTATAGAAACCCCCCCAACAATGAACACTGAAGCTTTCTTT. Translated: CASSIETPPTMNTEAFF.

The V call is TRBV27, the J call TRBJ2-7; D ambiguous. Germline CDR1 reads MNHEY; CDR2 reads SMNVEV (reference sequence). Trimming pared 8 bases from V and 3 bases from J, leaving 11 bases between. The CDR3 is made up of 12 amino acids. In nucleotides, the CDR3 is TGTGCCAGCGGAACTACGGTCTACGAGCAGTACTTC. It encodes CASGTTVYEQYF.

This chain joins TRBV5-1 and TRBJ2-1, with D perhaps matching TRBD2 (6 bases). In germline, CDR1 is SGHRS, CDR2 YFSETQ. The ends were cut back, 7 bases at V and 0 bases at J, with 11 bases in the middle. The CDR3 runs to 14 residues. The CDR3 here is CASSNGSSYNEQFF. The CDR3 DNA is TGCGCCAGCTCGAACGGGAGCTCCTACAATGAGCAGTTCTTC.

This chain connects TRBV2 to TRBJ2-7; D perhaps matches TRBD1 (7 bases). In germline, CDR1 is SNHLY, CDR2 FYNNEI. Trimming stripped 1 base from V and 7 bases from J, with 11 bases between. The CDR3 sequence is 13 residues long. Written as DNA, the CDR3 is TGTGCCAGCAGTGAAGAGGGGGCGGGGGAGCAGTACTTC. It is translated as CASSEEGAGEQYF.

V is TRBV4-2 and J is TRBJ2-2; TRBD2 matches at 10 bases. The CDR3 spans 17 residues. Germline CDR1 is LGHNA and CDR2 is YNFKEQ. V lost 1 base to trimming and J lost 1 base; unmatched junction nucleotides: 3. As DNA, the CDR3 is TGTGCCAGCAGCCAAGTGCCTAGCGGGGGGAACACCGGGGAGCTGTTTTTT. It encodes CASSQVPSGGNTGELFF.